The present TCR beta chain was sequenced within a study of beta chain features in type 1 diabetes. Study information: Over all samples combined, fewer than 130,000,000 sorted cells were examined.

About this clone: The antigen is not known.

Findings and caveats of the study: There was a moderate but significant shortening of TCRB CDR3s in all four CD4+ subsets of Type 1 diabetes patients.

This CDR3 spans 13 amino acids. The germline V and J ends were trimmed by 4 bases and 9 bases, with 14 bases remaining between them. Per germline, CDR1 SGHDT and CDR2 YYEEEE. Expressed TCRB transcripts were sequenced because the isolated RNA had all been reverse transcribed beforehand. The method was immunoSEQ multiplex PCR; TCRdb's version includes in-frame clones alone and lacks a portion of them. The profile shows 200,000 to 250,000 clones, roughly an eighth of them singletons. The genes are TRBV5-6 and TRBJ1-5; D remains ambiguous. This sequence was found in a woman in her 40s in good health. Sequencing was done on a sample of naive CD4+ T cells from blood. CDR3 in DNA: TGTGCCAGCAGCGTAGACTCCCGGAGGCCCCAGCATTTT. Translated: CASSVDSRRPQHF.